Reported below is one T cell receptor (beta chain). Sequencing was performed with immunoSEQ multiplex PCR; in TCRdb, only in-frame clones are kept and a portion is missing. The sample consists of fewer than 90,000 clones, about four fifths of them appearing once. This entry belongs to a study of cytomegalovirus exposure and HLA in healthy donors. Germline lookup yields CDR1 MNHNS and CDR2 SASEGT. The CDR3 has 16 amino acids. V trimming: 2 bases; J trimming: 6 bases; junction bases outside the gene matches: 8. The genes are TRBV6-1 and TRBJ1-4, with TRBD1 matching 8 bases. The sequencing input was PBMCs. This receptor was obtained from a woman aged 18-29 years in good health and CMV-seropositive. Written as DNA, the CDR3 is TGTGCCAGCAGTGAACGGCCAGGACAGGGATATGAAAAACTGTTTTTT. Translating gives CASSERPGQGYEKLFF.